Shown below are 6 T cell receptor beta chains from a single sample sequenced in a study of T cells after yellow fever vaccination (dated by TCRdb to between 2017 and 2020). The receptor library was made with 5' RACE. Instrument on record: Illumina HiSeq 2500. Through fastp at Q25 and MiXCR, TCRdb rebuilt clones from the public reads, retaining in-frame beta chains. A single entry per CDR3 protein holds the most common genes and DNA from its merged rows. This sample lists about 120,000 distinct CDR3 sequences; about 7.8% were detected once. The top ten constitute more than 2.5% of the sample. Sample treatment or condition, as interpreted from the label and publication: live attenuated yellow fever vaccine strain. This specimen consisted of CD4+ T cells sorted from PBMCs, obtained roughly seven weeks after the first yellow fever vaccination. The receptors stem from a man aged 18 to 30 who received the YFV17D yellow fever vaccine.

This clonotype was found many times. This rearrangement joins TRBV5-1 to TRBJ2-3; a weak D match, TRBD1 (5 bases). Germline V gene lookup returns CDR1 SGHRS and CDR2 YFSETQ. The V and J ends lost 0 bases and 0 bases respectively, with 5 bases between them. CDR3 length: 14 amino acids. The CDR3 loop is CASSLEGSTDTQYF. The CDR3 DNA is TGCGCCAGCAGCTTGGAGGGGAGCACAGATACGCAGTATTTT.

This clonotype showed up many times. The rearrangement links TRBV20-1 to TRBJ2-1; 7 bases fit TRBD2. CDR1 DFQATT and CDR2 SNEGSKA come from the germline V gene (reference sequence). The CDR3 has 14 amino acids. Losses at the gene ends were 2 bases for V and 2 bases for J; bases not matched to a gene: 3. The CDR3 DNA sequence: TGCAGTGCTAGACCAGCGGGGCCCTACAATGAGCAGTTCTTC. It encodes CSARPAGPYNEQFF.

This clonotype was recorded at least ten times. The J gene is TRBJ1-5, the V gene TRBV6-5; maybe TRBD1 (5 bases). Trimming took 6 bases from V and 6 from J, leaving 12 bases between them. Germline loops: CDR1 MNHEY, CDR2 SVGAGI. The CDR3 has 13 residues. The CDR3: CASSRDWRQPQHF. The CDR3 coding sequence is TGTGCCAGCAGCAGGGACTGGCGTCAGCCCCAGCATTTT.

This clonotype was seen at least ten times. In DNA, the CDR3 is TGTGCCAGCAGCTTTCTCGGCCCTCAGGGGCCCTCCCAGGGTGAGCAGTTCTTC. Protein: CASSFLGPQGPSQGEQFF. The chain joins TRBV11-2 to TRBJ2-1; the D gene is possibly TRBD1 (6 bases). Per germline, CDR1 SGHAT and CDR2 FQNNGV. The ends were cut back, 3 bases at V and 9 bases at J, with 27 bases in the middle. This CDR3 spans 18 amino acids.

This clonotype has ten or more counts. V is TRBV24-1 and J is TRBJ1-4; D unclear. Germline V lookup: CDR1 KGHDR, CDR2 SFDVKD. The length of the CDR3 is 11 residues. V lost 11 bases and J 10 bases, leaving 13 bases between the germline ends. DNA of the CDR3: TGTGCCAAAGCGCATCATAGAAAACTGTTTTTT. Protein sequence: CAKAHHRKLFF.

This clonotype was observed at least ten times. The chain recombines TRBV9 with TRBJ2-2; tentatively, D is TRBD2 (6 bases). The CDR3 loop spans 15 amino acids. The germline V gene has CDR1 SGDLS and CDR2 YYNGEE. Trimming took 4 bases from V and 4 from J, leaving 14 bases between them. The CDR3 here is CASSLARETTGELFF. The DNA for the CDR3 is TGTGCCAGCAGCCTTGCACGGGAGACCACCGGGGAGCTGTTTTTT.